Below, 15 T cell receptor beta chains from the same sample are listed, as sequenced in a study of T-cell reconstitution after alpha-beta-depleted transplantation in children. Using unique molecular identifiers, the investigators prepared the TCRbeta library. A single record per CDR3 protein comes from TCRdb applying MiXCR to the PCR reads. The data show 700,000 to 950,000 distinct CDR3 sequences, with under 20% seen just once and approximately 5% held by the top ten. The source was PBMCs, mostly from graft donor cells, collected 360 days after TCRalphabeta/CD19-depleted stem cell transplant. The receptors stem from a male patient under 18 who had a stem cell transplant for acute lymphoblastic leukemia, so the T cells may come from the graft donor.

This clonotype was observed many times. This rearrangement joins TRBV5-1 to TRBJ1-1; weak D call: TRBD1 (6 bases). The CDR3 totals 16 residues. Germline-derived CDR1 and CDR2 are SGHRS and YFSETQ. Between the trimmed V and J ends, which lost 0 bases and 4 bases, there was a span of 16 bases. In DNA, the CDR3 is TGCGCCAGCAGCTTGGATTTTCGGCAGGGGCTCACTGAAGCTTTCTTT. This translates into CASSLDFRQGLTEAFF.

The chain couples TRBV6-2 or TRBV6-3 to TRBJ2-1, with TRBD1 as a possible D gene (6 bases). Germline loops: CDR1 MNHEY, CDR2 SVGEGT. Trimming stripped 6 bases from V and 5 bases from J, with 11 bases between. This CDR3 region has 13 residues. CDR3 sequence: CASSNRADNEQFF. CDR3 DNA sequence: TGTGCCAGCAGCAACAGGGCAGACAATGAGCAGTTCTTC.

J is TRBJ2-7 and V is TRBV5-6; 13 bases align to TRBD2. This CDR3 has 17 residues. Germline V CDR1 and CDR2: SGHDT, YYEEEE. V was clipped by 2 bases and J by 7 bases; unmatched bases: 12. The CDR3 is CASSFTSGLAGVGEQYF. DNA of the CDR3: TGTGCCAGCAGCTTTACATCAGGACTAGCGGGAGTTGGAGAGCAGTACTTC.

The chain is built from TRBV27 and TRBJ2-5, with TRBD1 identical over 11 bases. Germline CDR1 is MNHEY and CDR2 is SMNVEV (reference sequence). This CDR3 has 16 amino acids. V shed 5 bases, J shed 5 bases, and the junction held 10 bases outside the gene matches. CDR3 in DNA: TGTGCCAGCAGTATCGGGACAGGGGGTTTCGGCGAGACCCAGTACTTC. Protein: CASSIGTGGFGETQYF.

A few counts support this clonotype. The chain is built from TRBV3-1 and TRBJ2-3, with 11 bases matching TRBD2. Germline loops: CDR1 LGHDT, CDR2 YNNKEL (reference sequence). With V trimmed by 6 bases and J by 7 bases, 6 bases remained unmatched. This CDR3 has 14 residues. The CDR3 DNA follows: TGTGCCAGCAGATCACTAGCGGGAGTTAATACGCAGTATTTT. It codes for CASRSLAGVNTQYF.

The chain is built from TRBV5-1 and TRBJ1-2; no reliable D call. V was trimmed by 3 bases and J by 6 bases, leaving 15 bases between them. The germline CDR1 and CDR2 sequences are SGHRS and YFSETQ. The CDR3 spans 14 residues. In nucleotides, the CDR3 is TGCGCCAGCAGCTACCGACGAGGGTCGGATGGCTACACCTTC. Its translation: CASSYRRGSDGYTF.

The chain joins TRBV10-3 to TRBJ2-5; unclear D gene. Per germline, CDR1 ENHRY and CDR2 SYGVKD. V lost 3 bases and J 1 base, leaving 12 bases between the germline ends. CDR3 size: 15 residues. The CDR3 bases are TGTGCCATCAGTGAAGGTTTCAAGAGCCAAGAGACCCAGTACTTC. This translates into CAISEGFKSQETQYF.

Written as DNA, the CDR3 is TGCAGCGTTGAAAGTGGACCATATAGCGGGCAAGAGACCCAGTACTTC. It translates to CSVESGPYSGQETQYF. The chain links TRBV29-1 to TRBJ2-5; TRBD2 matches 7 bases. Germline CDR1 and CDR2: SQVTM and ANQGSEA. The J segment lost 2 bases and the V segment lost 2 bases, leaving 11 bases of the junction unmatched. This CDR3 has 16 residues.

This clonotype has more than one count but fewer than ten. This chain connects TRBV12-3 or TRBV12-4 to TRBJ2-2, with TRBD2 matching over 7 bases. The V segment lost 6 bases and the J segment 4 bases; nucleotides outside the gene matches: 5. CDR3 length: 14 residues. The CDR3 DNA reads TGTGCCAGCAGGCCGGGACTATCCACCGGGGAGCTGTTTTTT. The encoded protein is CASRPGLSTGELFF.

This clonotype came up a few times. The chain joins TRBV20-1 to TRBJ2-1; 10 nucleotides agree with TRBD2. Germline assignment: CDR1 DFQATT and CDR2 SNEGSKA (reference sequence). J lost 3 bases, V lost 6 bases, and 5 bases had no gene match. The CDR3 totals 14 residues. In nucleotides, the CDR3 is TGCAGTGCAAGAAGCGGGAGGGACTACAATGAGCAGTTCTTC. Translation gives CSARSGRDYNEQFF.

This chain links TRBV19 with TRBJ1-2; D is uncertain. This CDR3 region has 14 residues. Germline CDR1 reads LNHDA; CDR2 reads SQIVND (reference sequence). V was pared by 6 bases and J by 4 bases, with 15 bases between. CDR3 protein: CASSRAGRPYGYTF. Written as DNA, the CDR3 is TGTGCCAGTAGCCGCGCCGGGCGCCCCTATGGCTACACCTTC.

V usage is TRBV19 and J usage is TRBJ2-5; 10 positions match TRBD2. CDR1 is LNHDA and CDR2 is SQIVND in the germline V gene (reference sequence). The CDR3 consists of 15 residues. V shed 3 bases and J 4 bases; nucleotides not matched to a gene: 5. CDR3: CASSMGLAGAETQYF. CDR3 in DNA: TGTGCCAGTAGTATGGGGCTAGCGGGAGCAGAGACCCAGTACTTC.

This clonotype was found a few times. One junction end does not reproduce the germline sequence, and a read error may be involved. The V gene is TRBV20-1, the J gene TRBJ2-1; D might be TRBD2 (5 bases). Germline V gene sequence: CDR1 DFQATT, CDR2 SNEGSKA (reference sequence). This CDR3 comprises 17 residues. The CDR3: CCARGQSPTIIYNEQFF. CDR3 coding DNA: TGCTGTGCTAGAGGGCAATCGCCCACTATTATCTACAATGAGCAGTTCTTC.

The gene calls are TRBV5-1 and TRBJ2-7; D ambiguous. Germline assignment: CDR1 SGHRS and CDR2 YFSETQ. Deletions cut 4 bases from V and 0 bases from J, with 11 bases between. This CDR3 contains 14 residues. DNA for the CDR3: TGCGCCAGCAGCCCGGCCCTTAGCTCCTACGAGCAGTACTTC. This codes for CASSPALSSYEQYF. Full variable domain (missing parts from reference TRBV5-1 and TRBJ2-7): KAGVTQTPRYLIKTRGQQVTLSCSPISGHRSVSWYQQTPGQGLQFLFEYFSETQRNKGNFPGRFSGRQFSNSRSEMNVSTLELGDSALYLCASSPALSSYEQYFGPGTRLTVT.

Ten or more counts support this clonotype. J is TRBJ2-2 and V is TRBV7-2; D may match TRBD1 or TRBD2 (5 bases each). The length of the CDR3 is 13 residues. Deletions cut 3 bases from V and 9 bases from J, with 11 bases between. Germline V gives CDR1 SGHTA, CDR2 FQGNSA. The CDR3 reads CASSFGGSRELFF. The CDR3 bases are TGTGCCAGCAGCTTTGGGGGTAGTAGGGAGCTGTTTTTT.